Listed here are 7 T cell receptor beta chains from one sample, sequenced in a study of blood T cells in healthy people across ages. The authors ran a second PCR of roughly 6 to 12 cycles using a sample-barcoded 5' primer and a J-beta primer mix. TCRdb processed the 5' RACE reads anew with MiXCR; each CDR3 protein has one entry. This table has about 1.5 million distinct CDR3 sequences, less than 45% appearing once. Material: blood. The receptor set was obtained from a woman between 18 and 29 years old in good health.

This clonotype showed up many times. The rearrangement uses TRBV12-3 or TRBV12-4 and TRBJ1-5; possibly TRBD1 for D (5 bases). The CDR3 length is 15 residues. With 6 bases removed from V and 6 bases from J, the gap between germline ends came to 18 bases. The CDR3 DNA reads as TGTGCCAGCAGCCCCGACGAGGGGAAGGGTCAGCCCCAGCATTTT. Translated: CASSPDEGKGQPQHF.

With respect to this clonotype: A much larger clone sits a single nucleotide away, making a read error possible. V gene TRBV5-1 combines with J gene TRBJ1-2, with 8 bases matching TRBD1. V lost 0 bases, J lost 4 bases, and 8 bases stayed unmatched. Looked up from germline, CDR1 is SGHRS and CDR2 is YFSETQ. CDR3 length equals 16 residues. The CDR3 loop is CASSLVSGTGSYGYTF. For the CDR3, the DNA is TGCGCCAGCAGCTTGGTATCCGGGACAGGATCCTATGGCTACACCTTC.

This clonotype was picked up a small number of times. The chain combines TRBV20-1 with TRBJ2-7, with TRBD2 matching over 10 bases. The germline V gene encodes CDR1 DFQATT and CDR2 SNEGSKA (reference sequence). The CDR3 is 13 residues long. With 6 bases clipped from V and 7 bases from J, the junction kept 9 bases outside the gene matches. The CDR3 nucleotides read TGCAGTGCCGCTAGCGGGAGTGTGAATGAGCAGTACTTC. Its translation: CSAASGSVNEQYF.

This chain joins TRBV12-3 or TRBV12-4 and TRBJ2-5, with TRBD2 matching over 11 bases. The J segment lost 5 bases and the V segment lost 4 bases, leaving 9 bases of the junction unmatched. This CDR3 is 16 amino acids long. The CDR3 DNA follows: TGTGCCAGCAGTTCCCGACTAGCGGGGAGTGGGGAGACCCAGTACTTC. It is translated as CASSSRLAGSGETQYF.

The chain has TRBV6-2 or TRBV6-3 and TRBJ2-7; 8 bases map to TRBD1. The length of the CDR3 is 13 residues. The germline gives CDR1 MNHEY, CDR2 SVGEGT. V trimming: 8 bases; J trimming: 6 bases; junction bases outside the gene matches: 9. CDR3 sequence: CASSGQGISEQYF. The CDR3 DNA is TGTGCCAGCTCTGGACAGGGCATATCCGAGCAGTACTTC.

The chain combines TRBV27 with TRBJ2-1, with TRBD2 matching 9 bases. The CDR3 runs 16 residues. After removal of 6 bases from V and 2 bases from J, the junction contained 8 bases not matched to a gene. Germline V gene sequence: CDR1 MNHEY, CDR2 SMNVEV (reference sequence). CDR3 bases: TGTGCCAGCAGCCGAAGGCGGGAGGGGCCCTACAATGAGCAGTTCTTC. Amino acids: CASSRRREGPYNEQFF.

This chain uses TRBV9 with TRBJ1-1; 7 bases are a match to TRBD1. The CDR3 runs to 15 residues. CDR1 is SGDLS and CDR2 is YYNGEE in the germline V gene. V lost 0 bases and J lost 7; bases outside the gene matches: 9. The CDR3 here is CASSVAPGGRGEAFF. In DNA form, the CDR3 reads TGTGCCAGCAGCGTAGCCCCAGGGGGAAGGGGTGAAGCTTTCTTT.